A single sample is the source of the 11 T cell receptor beta chains below, sequenced in a study of OX40 agonist ivuxolimab in advanced cancers. Using immunoSEQ multiplex PCR, the repertoire was profiled, and TCRdb retains in-frame clones only, with some absent. The data show 35,000 or so clones, 76% seen once. The sample in question was CD4+ or CD8+ T cells sorted from blood, obtained in a trial of the OX40 agonist ivuxolimab. These receptors were collected from an adult with an advanced solid tumor such as melanoma, head and neck, liver or kidney cancer.

The CDR3: CASSLNRPEAFF. CDR3 DNA sequence: TGTGCCAGCAGCTTAAACAGGCCGGAAGCTTTCTTT. This sequence joins TRBV7-9 and TRBJ1-1; perhaps TRBD1 as D (5 bases). V lost 2 bases and J 8 bases, leaving 9 bases between the germline ends. CDR3 length: 12 amino acids. The germline gives CDR1 SEHNR, CDR2 FQNEAQ (reference sequence).

The V call is TRBV21-1, the J call TRBJ1-2. TRBV21-1 is annotated as a pseudogene. The CDR3 totals 13 residues. The DNA for the CDR3 is TGTGCCAGCAGCAAAGGAGGCTTCTATGGCTACACCTTC. It encodes CASSKGGFYGYTF.

V gene TRBV7-2 combines with J gene TRBJ1-1; D gene ambiguous. Germline lookup yields CDR1 SGHTA and CDR2 FQGNSA. The CDR3 consists of 13 residues. Trimming left V 5 bases short and J 1 base short, with 8 bases between. The CDR3 sequence is CASSLTRNTEAFF. In DNA form, the CDR3 reads TGTGCCAGCAGCCTGACCAGGAACACTGAAGCTTTCTTT.

V and J are TRBV19 and TRBJ2-5; D tentatively reads TRBD1 or TRBD2 (7 bases each). The CDR3 consists of 15 residues. Germline V gives CDR1 LNHDA, CDR2 SQIVND (reference sequence). Trimming removed 7 bases from V and 5 bases from J, with 20 bases in between. The CDR3 bases are TGTGCCAGTACCCGGTCCAGGGGGGGCCGGGAGACCCAGTACTTC. Its protein product is CASTRSRGGRETQYF.

The rearrangement links TRBV19 to TRBJ1-4; the D gene is possibly TRBD1 (6 bases). Per the germline V gene, CDR1 is LNHDA and CDR2 is SQIVND (reference sequence). V was trimmed by 3 bases and J by 5 bases, leaving 13 bases between them. This CDR3 comprises 15 residues. This chain's CDR3 is CASSISGALNEKLFF. The CDR3 DNA sequence: TGTGCCAGTAGTATCTCGGGGGCCTTGAATGAAAAACTGTTTTTT.

The chain couples TRBV6-4 to TRBJ2-3, with 9 bases fitting TRBD1. With 6 bases clipped from V and 7 bases from J, the junction kept 2 bases outside the gene matches. Germline V gene data show CDR1 as MRHNA and CDR2 as SNTAGT. The CDR3 spans 12 residues. In DNA, the CDR3 is TGTGCCAGCAGGAACAGGGGGCATACGCAGTATTTT. It codes for CASRNRGHTQYF.

Here the CDR3 DNA reads TGCGCCAGCATCTCCGGGTTGAGCACTGAAGCTTTCTTT. Amino acid sequence: CASISGLSTEAFF. The chain recombines TRBV10-2 with TRBJ1-1; D gene unclear. CDR3 length: 13 amino acids. Germline CDR1 reads WSHSY; CDR2 reads SAAADI. The ends were cut back, 7 bases at V and 4 bases at J, with 13 bases in the middle.

The chain is built from TRBV5-1 and TRBJ2-7; D is undetermined. The ends were cut back, 7 bases at V and 12 bases at J, with 17 bases in the middle. Germline V CDR1 and CDR2: SGHRS, YFSETQ. The CDR3 sequence is 11 residues long. CDR3 region: CASGPLRRRYV. For the CDR3, the DNA is TGCGCCAGCGGGCCTTTGAGGCGGCGGTACGTC.

This clone was seen more than once but under ten times. The rearrangement links TRBV19 to TRBJ1-2; no firm D call. There are 12 residues in the CDR3. Deletions cut 3 bases from V and 6 bases from J, with 8 bases between. Germline CDR1 is LNHDA and CDR2 is SQIVND (reference sequence). The CDR3 coding sequence is TGTGCCAGTAGTATTAGACCCCATGGCTACACCTTC. This sequence encodes CASSIRPHGYTF.

Worth noting for this clone: It may be a read error: a sequence one base away is much more abundant. This chain uses TRBV7-3 with TRBJ2-1, with 7 nucleotides matching TRBD2. Germline CDR1 and CDR2: SGHTA and FQGTGA. The CDR3 is 13 residues long. V trimming: 4 bases; J trimming: 8 bases; junction bases outside the gene matches: 5. The CDR3 here is CASSSGLSHEQFF. The CDR3 nucleotides read TGTGCCAGCAGCTCGGGACTATCCCATGAGCAGTTCTTC.

The V and J genes are TRBV2 and TRBJ2-5, with a tentative D call TRBD1 (8 bases). CDR3 length equals 14 residues. Germline lookup yields CDR1 SNHLY and CDR2 FYNNEI. Trimming removed 6 bases from V and 4 bases from J, with 15 bases in between. The DNA for the CDR3 is TGTGCCAGCAGGAAACAGGGGGAGGGAGAGACCCAGTACTTC. This translates into CASRKQGEGETQYF.